This T cell receptor (beta chain) is from a study of control samples from healthy donors and cancer patients. This CDR3 contains 17 residues. V dropped 4 bases and J dropped 3 bases, with 19 bases sitting between them. Germline V CDR1 and CDR2: SGHTA, FQGNSA. TCRdb's table, derived via immunoSEQ multiplex PCR, lists solely in-frame clones and lacks some. The table records about 110,000 clones, just over 90% of them present only once. The J gene is TRBJ2-1, the V gene TRBV7-2, with D possibly called TRBD1 or TRBD2 (5 bases each). The clonotype comes from a woman aged 18-29 years in good health. The sequenced sample was blood. CDR3: CASSYGTDWSFYNEQFF. CDR3 in DNA: TGTGCCAGCAGCTACGGGACGGATTGGAGCTTCTACAATGAGCAGTTCTTC. The full variable domain, with the rest looked up from reference TRBV7-2 and TRBJ2-1, is GAGVSQSPSNKVTEKGKDVELRCDPISGHTALYWYRQSLGQGLEFLIYFQGNSAPDKSGLPSDRFSAERTGGSVSTLTIQRTQQEDSAVYLCASSYGTDWSFYNEQFFGPGTRLTVL.